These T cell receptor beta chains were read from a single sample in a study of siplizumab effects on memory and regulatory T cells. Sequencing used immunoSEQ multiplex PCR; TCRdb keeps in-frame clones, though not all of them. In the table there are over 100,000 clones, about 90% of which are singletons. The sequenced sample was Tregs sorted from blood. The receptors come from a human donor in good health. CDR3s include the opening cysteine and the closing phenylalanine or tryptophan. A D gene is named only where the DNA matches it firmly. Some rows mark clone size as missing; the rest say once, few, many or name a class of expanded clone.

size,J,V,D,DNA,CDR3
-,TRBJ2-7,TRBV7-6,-,TGTGCCAGCAGTCCACCCGGTGGATTCTACGAGCAGTACTTC,CASSPPGGFYEQYF
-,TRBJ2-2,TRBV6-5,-,TGTGCCAGCAGCCCTCCCATTGATGGCGGGGAGCTGTTTTTT,CASSPPIDGGELFF
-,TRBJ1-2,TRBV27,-,TGTGCCAGCAGTTTTGGCTCCGGACGGGATGGCTACACCTTC,CASSFGSGRDGYTF
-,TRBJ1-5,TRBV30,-,TGTGCCTGGAGTGTCGGCGGCGGCAATCAGCCCCAGCATTTT,CAWSVGGGNQPQHF
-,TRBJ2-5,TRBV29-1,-,TGCAGCGTTGAAGATATTCAGCGCCCAGAGACCCAGTACTTC,CSVEDIQRPETQYF
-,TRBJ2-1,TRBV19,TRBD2,TGTGCCAGTAGTATTCTTAGGACTAGCGGGGGGTACAATGAGCAGTTCTTC,CASSILRTSGGYNEQFF
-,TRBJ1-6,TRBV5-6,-,TGTGCCAGCAGCTCGCGGGTCAGCTCCTATAATTCACCCCTCCACTTT,CASSSRVSSYNSPLHF
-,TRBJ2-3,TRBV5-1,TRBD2,TGCGCCAGCAGACCTCTAGCGGGGGGCACAGATACGCAGTATTTT,CASRPLAGGTDTQYF
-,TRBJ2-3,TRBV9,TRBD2,TGTGCCAGCAGCGTAGGAATTAGCGGGAGCGGAACAGATACGCAGTATTTT,CASSVGISGSGTDTQYF
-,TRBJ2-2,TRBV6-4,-,TGTGCCAGCAGCGAGTATGGCGGGGAGCTGTTTTTT,CASSEYGGELFF
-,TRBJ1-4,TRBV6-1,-,TGTGCCAGCAGTGAAGACAGGAGTGGAAAACTGTTTTTT,CASSEDRSGKLFF
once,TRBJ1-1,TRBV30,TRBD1,TGTGCCTCCACTCCGTGGACAGGGAGGAACACTGAAGCTTTCTTT,CASTPWTGRNTEAFF
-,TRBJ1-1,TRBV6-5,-,TGTGCCAGCAGTTACGGCCAGATGAACACTGAAGCTTTCTTT,CASSYGQMNTEAFF
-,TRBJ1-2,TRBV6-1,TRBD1,TGTGCCAGCAGGGAAGGGTCCGGAGACAGGGGCTATGGCTACACCTTC,CASREGSGDRGYGYTF
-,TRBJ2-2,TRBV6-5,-,TGTGCCAGCAGATACAACGGGAGAAGGGGCACCGGGGAGCTGTTTTTT,CASRYNGRRGTGELFF
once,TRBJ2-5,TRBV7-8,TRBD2,TGTGTCTCAGCGGGAGGGCCGGGAGAGACCCAGTACTTC,CVSAGGPGETQYF
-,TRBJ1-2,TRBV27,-,TGTGCCAGCAGTTATAGGCTAGGGGGTCGGCCTTATGGCTACACCTTC,CASSYRLGGRPYGYTF
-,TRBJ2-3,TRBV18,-,TGTGCCAGCTCACAGGGTCCCACAGATACGCAGTATTTT,CASSQGPTDTQYF
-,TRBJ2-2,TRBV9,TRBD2,TGTGCCAGCAGCTCCGGGGGGAGTGCCACCGGGGAGCTGTTTTTT,CASSSGGSATGELFF
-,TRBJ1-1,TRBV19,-,TGTGCCAGTAGTACTCGACGGAATATGAACACTGAAGCTTTCTTT,CASSTRRNMNTEAFF
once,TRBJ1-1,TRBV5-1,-,TGCGCCAGCAGCCGCCTCGGGGTTACTGAAGCTTTCTTT,CASSRLGVTEAFF
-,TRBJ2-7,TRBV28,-,TGTGCCAGCAGTTTACTCTCGCCCGGTCGGGCCGATGGCTCCTACGAGCAGTACTTC,CASSLLSPGRADGSYEQYF
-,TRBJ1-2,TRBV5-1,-,TGCGCCAGCAGCTTTTTACCAGCTAACTATGGCTACACCTTC,CASSFLPANYGYTF
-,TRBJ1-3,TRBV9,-,TGTGCCAGCAGCGCCGGAGTGGGTGGAAACACCATATATTTT,CASSAGVGGNTIYF
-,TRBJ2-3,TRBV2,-,TGTGCCAGCAGTTTTAGCGGATCTAGCACAGATACGCAGTATTTT,CASSFSGSSTDTQYF
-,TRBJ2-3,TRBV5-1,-,TGCGCCAGCAGCTCCGGATGGTTAGCGGGCACAGATACGCAGTATTTT,CASSSGWLAGTDTQYF
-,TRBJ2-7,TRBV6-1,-,TGTGCCAGCCACGAGCAATACTTC,CASHEQYF
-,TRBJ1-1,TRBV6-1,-,TGTGCCAGCAGTGGCAGGGTCCCTGAAGCTTTCTTT,CASSGRVPEAFF
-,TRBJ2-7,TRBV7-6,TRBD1,TGTGCCAGCAGCTTCGGGACAGGGGTATACGAGCAGTACTTC,CASSFGTGVYEQYF
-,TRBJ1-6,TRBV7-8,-,TGTGCCAGCAGCTTAGATCAGGGTCGGTCACCCCTCCACTTT,CASSLDQGRSPLHF
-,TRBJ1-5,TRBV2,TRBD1,TGTGCCAGCAGTGGACAGGGGGCGCGAAGCAATCAGCCCCAGCATTTT,CASSGQGARSNQPQHF
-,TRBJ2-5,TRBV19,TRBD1,TGTGCCAGTAGCGACAGGGGCGGGGAGACCCAGTACTTC,CASSDRGGETQYF
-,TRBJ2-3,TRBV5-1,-,TGCGCCAGCAGCTTGGGGGCGGGTTCCACAGATACGCAGTATTTT,CASSLGAGSTDTQYF
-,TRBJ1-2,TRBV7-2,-,TGTGCCAGCAGCAGACACTTAAAGGGGGACTATGGCTACACCTTC,CASSRHLKGDYGYTF
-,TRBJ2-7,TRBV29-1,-,TGCAGCGTTGGCGACGGGAACTCCTACGAGCAGTACTTC,CSVGDGNSYEQYF
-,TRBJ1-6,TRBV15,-,TGTGCCACCAGCAGAGCCGGCAGGGAAGATTCACCCCTCCACTTT,CATSRAGREDSPLHF
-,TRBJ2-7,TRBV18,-,TGTGCCAGCTCACCACCGGGATCATGGGGCGAGCAGTACTTC,CASSPPGSWGEQYF
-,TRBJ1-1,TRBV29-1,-,TGCAGCGTTGGTAGTCAGCCTGGTGAAGCTTTCTTT,CSVGSQPGEAFF
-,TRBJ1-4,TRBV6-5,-,TGTGCCAGCACCCACCCCGGGACTAATGAAAAACTGTTTTTT,CASTHPGTNEKLFF
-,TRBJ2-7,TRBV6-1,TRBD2,TGTGCCAGCATCCCGGGACTAGCGTTCTACGAGCAGTACTTC,CASIPGLAFYEQYF
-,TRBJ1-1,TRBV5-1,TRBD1,TGCGCCAGCAGCCCCCAGGGGGGGAGCGATGAAGCTTTCTTT,CASSPQGGSDEAFF
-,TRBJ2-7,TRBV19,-,TGTGCCAGTAGTATTGCTGTATCCTACGAGCAGTACTTC,CASSIAVSYEQYF
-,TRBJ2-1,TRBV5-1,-,TGCGCCAGCAGCTTGGAGCCAACTCGCTCCTACAATGAGCAGTTCTTC,CASSLEPTRSYNEQFF
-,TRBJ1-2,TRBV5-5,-,TGTGCCAGCAGCTTTGGTAACTATGGCTACACCTTC,CASSFGNYGYTF
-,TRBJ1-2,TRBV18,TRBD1,TGTGCCAGCTCACCGGACAGGGGCAGGGAGGGCTACACCTTC,CASSPDRGREGYTF
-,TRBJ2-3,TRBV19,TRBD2,TGTGCCAGTAGTCCCCTAGGCAGTAGCGGGGGAGATACGCAGTATTTT,CASSPLGSSGGDTQYF
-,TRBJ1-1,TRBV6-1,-,TGTGCCAGCAGTGATCCGGGTCTTGCTAACACTGAAGCTTTCTTT,CASSDPGLANTEAFF
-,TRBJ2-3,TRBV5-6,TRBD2,TGTGCCAGCAGCTTCAGCGGGATCCCAGATACGCAGTATTTT,CASSFSGIPDTQYF
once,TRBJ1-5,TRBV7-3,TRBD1,TGTGCCAGCAGCTCACAGGGGGTCTATCAGCCCCAGCATTTT,CASSSQGVYQPQHF
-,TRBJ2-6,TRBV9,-,TGTGCCAGCAGCGTAATGGCCAACTCTGGGGCCAACGTCCTGACTTTC,CASSVMANSGANVLTF
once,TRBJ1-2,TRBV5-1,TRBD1,TGCGCCAGCAGCCACACAGGGGATGGGGGCTACACCTTC,CASSHTGDGGYTF
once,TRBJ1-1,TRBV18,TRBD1,TGTGCCAGCTCACTGGACAGGGCGGGGAGGGACACTGAAGCTTTCTTT,CASSLDRAGRDTEAFF
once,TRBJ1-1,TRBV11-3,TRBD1,TGTGCCAGCAGCTCTGGGACAGGGTATAAGGGGTTGAACACTGAAGCTTTCTTT,CASSSGTGYKGLNTEAFF
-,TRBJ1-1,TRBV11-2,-,TGTGCCAGCAGCTTAGATCGTTACCGCTTGCGCACTGAAGCTTTCTTT,CASSLDRYRLRTEAFF
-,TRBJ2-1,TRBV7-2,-,TGTGCCAGCAGCCCTAACGCGGGGTTGTCCTACAATGAGCAGTTCTTC,CASSPNAGLSYNEQFF
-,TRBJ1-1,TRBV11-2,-,TGTGCCAGCAGCTTAGACACGAACACTGAAGCTTTCTTT,CASSLDTNTEAFF